A single count supports the clone carrying this TCR beta chain. J lost 5 bases, V lost 1 base, and 19 bases had no gene match. Germline V lookup: CDR1 MDHEN, CDR2 SYDVKM. The CDR3 has 20 amino acids. These data originate in a study of blood T cell repertoires in COVID-19. Sequencing used immunoSEQ multiplex PCR; TCRdb keeps in-frame clones, though not all of them. The sample comprises 300,000 to 400,000 clones, about 89% of which are singletons, and approximately 4.7% rests with the top ten. The receptor was isolated from a man in his 60s who had recovered from COVID-19. The sequencing sample was made of PBMCs or T cells enriched from blood (not recorded which). This chain uses TRBV28 with TRBJ1-3, with 8 bases identical to TRBD1. Written as DNA, the CDR3 is TGTGCCAGCAGTTTATTGGTCGGAGGCGGCAGGGGGCGCGTTAGAAACACCATATATTTT. Amino acids: CASSLLVGGGRGRVRNTIYF.